This TCR beta chain was observed in a study of neoadjuvant anti-PD-1 for oral cavity cancer. CDR1 is SGHDT, CDR2 YYEEEE, per germline. V lost 3 bases and J lost 12, with 18 bases in between. The length of the CDR3 is 13 residues. This clone was counted a few times. TCRdb's table, derived via immunoSEQ multiplex PCR, lists solely in-frame clones and lacks some. The table includes under 15,000 clones, approximately 63% detected once. The sample in question was tumor tissue, obtained before nivolumab (anti-PD-1) treatment. This receptor was identified in a person aged 35 to 85 with oral cavity squamous cell carcinoma. The donor label of this sample is uncertain. This chain links TRBV5-6 with TRBJ1-2; D gene unclear. CDR3 in DNA: TGTGCCAGCAGCTATTCTTCGATTGGGGTACACACCTTC. Translated, it gives CASSYSSIGVHTF.